This paragraph reports one TCR beta chain. The data belong to a study of OX40 agonist ivuxolimab in advanced cancers. The overall study: The study gave patients intravenous ivuxolimab at 0.01 to 10 mg/kg every 2 weeks.

Generated by immunoSEQ multiplex PCR, the TCRdb table keeps only in-frame clones and is missing some. The data hold 20,000 to 25,000 clones, with 70% to 90% observed a single time. CDR3 length equals 14 residues. J gave up 4 bases and V 0 bases, and 3 bases lay outside the gene matches. Germline CDR1 and CDR2: SGDLS and YYNGEE. The sequence was collected from an adult with an advanced solid tumor such as melanoma, head and neck, liver or kidney cancer. The V call is TRBV9, the J call TRBJ1-2; 7 nucleotides line up with TRBD1. Source: CD4+ or CD8+ T cells sorted from blood, taken in a trial of the OX40 agonist ivuxolimab. The CDR3 DNA is TGTGCCAGCAGCGTAGGGGGACAGTCCTATGGCTACACCTTC. It encodes CASSVGGQSYGYTF.